This is a list of T cell receptor beta chains from one sample in a study of neurological immune-mediated disorders. TCRdb used MiXCR to reprocess the 5' RACE reads, holding one entry per CDR3 protein. The sample lists around 56,000 distinct CDR3 sequences, less than 25% occurring once. Sequenced sample: PBMCs. The receptors were gathered from a man between 60 and 70 years old with HTLV-1-associated myelopathy (HAM/TSP). Each CDR3 is given with its conserved first and last residue. A D gene is named only where the DNA matches it firmly. Rows give clone size only sometimes, using once, few, many, or a class for an expanded clone.

V gene: TRBV28; J gene: TRBJ2-3; CDR3 length: 19; D gene: TRBD2; clone size: NA; CDR3 DNA: TGTGCCAGCAGTTTTGGACTAGCGGGAGGACAATATAGCACAGATACGCAGTATTTT; CDR3 protein: CASSFGLAGGQYSTDTQYF
V gene: TRBV20-1; J gene: TRBJ1-2; CDR3 length: 13; D gene: TRBD1; clone size: many; CDR3 DNA: TGCAGTGCGCGACCAGGGGGCGACTATGGCTACACCTTC; CDR3 protein: CSARPGGDYGYTF
V gene: TRBV5-5; J gene: TRBJ2-2; CDR3 length: 15; D gene: TRBD1; clone size: many; CDR3 DNA: TGTGCCAGCAGCTTGTCGACAGGGGACACCGGGGAGCTGTTTTTT; CDR3 protein: CASSLSTGDTGELFF
V gene: TRBV5-1; J gene: TRBJ1-3; CDR3 length: 15; D gene: TRBD1; clone size: many; CDR3 DNA: TGCGCCAGCACGACAGGGGGCGCGGATGGAAACACCATATATTTT; CDR3 protein: CASTTGGADGNTIYF
V gene: TRBV5-1; J gene: TRBJ2-3; CDR3 length: 14; D gene: TRBD2; clone size: NA; CDR3 DNA: TGCGCTAGCAGCTCGGGACTAGGTGCAGATACGCAGTATTTT; CDR3 protein: CASSSGLGADTQYF
V gene: TRBV7-6; J gene: TRBJ1-4; CDR3 length: 14; D gene: NA; clone size: many; CDR3 DNA: TGTGCCAGCAGCTTAGGGACAGCGAATGAAAAACTGTTTTTT; CDR3 protein: CASSLGTANEKLFF
V gene: TRBV25-1; J gene: TRBJ1-1; CDR3 length: 11; D gene: NA; clone size: many; CDR3 DNA: TGTGCCAGCAGTGATACTCTTAAAGCTTTCTTT; CDR3 protein: CASSDTLKAFF
V gene: TRBV4-2; J gene: TRBJ2-7; CDR3 length: 17; D gene: NA; clone size: many; CDR3 DNA: TGTGCCAGCAGCCAAGAAGGTGTGGTGGGCTTATCCTACGAGCAGTACTTC; CDR3 protein: CASSQEGVVGLSYEQYF
V gene: TRBV5-1; J gene: TRBJ2-1; CDR3 length: 17; D gene: TRBD2; clone size: NA; CDR3 DNA: TGCGCCAGCAGCCCGGCTAGCGGGTCCTACTCCTACAATGAGCAGTTCTTC; CDR3 protein: CASSPASGSYSYNEQFF
V gene: TRBV20-1; J gene: TRBJ2-3; CDR3 length: 15; D gene: TRBD1; clone size: many; CDR3 DNA: TGCAGTGCTCCCCCGGGACAGGAGATCACAGATACGCAGTATTTT; CDR3 protein: CSAPPGQEITDTQYF
V gene: TRBV5-1; J gene: TRBJ2-1; CDR3 length: 16; D gene: TRBD2; clone size: many; CDR3 DNA: TGCGCCAGCAGGAAGACTAGCGGGAGCTTTGGCGATGAGCAGTTCTTC; CDR3 protein: CASRKTSGSFGDEQFF
V gene: TRBV7-8; J gene: TRBJ1-1; CDR3 length: 16; D gene: NA; clone size: few; CDR3 DNA: TGTGCCAGCTTTTGGGTGGGGGGGCGGATGGCCACTGAAGCTTTCTTT; CDR3 protein: CASFWVGGRMATEAFF
V gene: TRBV6-5; J gene: TRBJ2-2; CDR3 length: 17; D gene: TRBD1; clone size: NA; CDR3 DNA: TGTGCCAGCAGTTACATTGGCGGACAGGGGGTCACCGGGGAGCTGTTTTTT; CDR3 protein: CASSYIGGQGVTGELFF
V gene: TRBV27; J gene: TRBJ2-1; CDR3 length: 15; D gene: TRBD2; clone size: few; CDR3 DNA: TGTGCCAGCAGTTCTAGCGGAAGCTCCTACAATGAGCAGTTCTTC; CDR3 protein: CASSSSGSSYNEQFF
V gene: TRBV6-5; J gene: TRBJ2-7; CDR3 length: 18; D gene: TRBD1; clone size: many; CDR3 DNA: TGTGCCAGCAGTTACTCCGGGACAGGGTACCTCAACTCCTACGAGCAGTACTTC; CDR3 protein: CASSYSGTGYLNSYEQYF
V gene: TRBV5-1; J gene: TRBJ2-1; CDR3 length: 16; D gene: NA; clone size: many; CDR3 DNA: TGCGCCAGCAGCTTGGAAGGGACATCACGCTACAATGAGCAGTTCTTC; CDR3 protein: CASSLEGTSRYNEQFF
V gene: TRBV10-3; J gene: TRBJ2-6; CDR3 length: 15; D gene: NA; clone size: many; CDR3 DNA: TGTGCCATCGGTTTTGCAGGAACTGGGGCCAACGTCCTGACTTTC; CDR3 protein: CAIGFAGTGANVLTF
V gene: TRBV10-3; J gene: TRBJ1-1; CDR3 length: 14; D gene: NA; clone size: many; CDR3 DNA: TGTGCCATCAGTGATGGACGGAAGAACACTGAAGCTTTCTTT; CDR3 protein: CAISDGRKNTEAFF
V gene: TRBV14; J gene: TRBJ2-7; CDR3 length: 13; D gene: NA; clone size: once; CDR3 DNA: TGTGCCAGCCAAGCGTCCACCCGGGCCGAGCAGTACTTC; CDR3 protein: CASQASTRAEQYF
V gene: TRBV7-3; J gene: TRBJ2-7; CDR3 length: 13; D gene: TRBD2; clone size: NA; CDR3 DNA: TGTGCCAGCAGCTTAGCGGGAGCCGGCGAGCAGTACTTC; CDR3 protein: CASSLAGAGEQYF
V gene: TRBV5-1; J gene: TRBJ2-3; CDR3 length: 15; D gene: NA; clone size: many; CDR3 DNA: TGCGCCACCTGGCTAGGGGGACCGTCGGGAGATACGCAGTATTTT; CDR3 protein: CATWLGGPSGDTQYF
V gene: TRBV7-9; J gene: TRBJ1-1; CDR3 length: 15; D gene: NA; clone size: NA; CDR3 DNA: TGTGCCAGCAGCCCTATACAGGGAATGAACACTGAAGCTTTCTTT; CDR3 protein: CASSPIQGMNTEAFF
V gene: TRBV5-1; J gene: TRBJ1-4; CDR3 length: 16; D gene: NA; clone size: many; CDR3 DNA: TGCGCCAGCAGCTGGACCCCCAGGGGACGAAATGAAAAACTGTTTTTT; CDR3 protein: CASSWTPRGRNEKLFF
V gene: TRBV5-1; J gene: TRBJ1-1; CDR3 length: 17; D gene: TRBD1; clone size: NA; CDR3 DNA: TGCGCCAGCAGCTTGGGGACAGGGGGTACGGAGAACACTGAAGCTTTCTTT; CDR3 protein: CASSLGTGGTENTEAFF
V gene: TRBV20-1; J gene: TRBJ1-1; CDR3 length: 13; D gene: NA; clone size: many; CDR3 DNA: TGCAGTGCTAGAGATCGGAGGAACACTGAAGCTTTCTTT; CDR3 protein: CSARDRRNTEAFF
V gene: TRBV10-2; J gene: TRBJ1-1; CDR3 length: 13; D gene: NA; clone size: many; CDR3 DNA: TGCGCCAGCGAACCGACAGTGAACACTGAAGCTTTCTTT; CDR3 protein: CASEPTVNTEAFF
V gene: TRBV6-2/TRBV6-3; J gene: TRBJ2-1; CDR3 length: 13; D gene: TRBD2; clone size: many; CDR3 DNA: TGTGCCAGCTCATACGGGGCTAGCGGGGAGCAGTTCTTC; CDR3 protein: CASSYGASGEQFF
V gene: TRBV20-1; J gene: TRBJ1-1; CDR3 length: 14; D gene: NA; clone size: many; CDR3 DNA: TGCAGTGCGTTCAAGGGGACGGGGAACACTGAAGCTTTCTTT; CDR3 protein: CSAFKGTGNTEAFF
V gene: TRBV5-1; J gene: TRBJ1-1; CDR3 length: 13; D gene: NA; clone size: many; CDR3 DNA: TGCGCCAGCAGCTTGGACACCGACACTGAAGCTTTCTTT; CDR3 protein: CASSLDTDTEAFF
V gene: TRBV5-1; J gene: TRBJ2-7; CDR3 length: 14; D gene: NA; clone size: once; CDR3 DNA: TGCGCCAGCAGCTTGAGACCGGCGAGCTACGAGCAGTACTTC; CDR3 protein: CASSLRPASYEQYF
V gene: TRBV20-1; J gene: TRBJ1-5; CDR3 length: 15; D gene: NA; clone size: many; CDR3 DNA: TGCAGTGCTAGAGCAGGCACGAGAAGCAATCAGCCCCAGCATTTT; CDR3 protein: CSARAGTRSNQPQHF
V gene: TRBV30; J gene: TRBJ2-5; CDR3 length: 17; D gene: TRBD2; clone size: NA; CDR3 DNA: TGTGCCTGGAGTGAGGCTAGCGGGAGGGCGATCCAAGAGACCCAGTACTTC; CDR3 protein: CAWSEASGRAIQETQYF
V gene: TRBV10-3; J gene: TRBJ1-2; CDR3 length: 16; D gene: TRBD1; clone size: many; CDR3 DNA: TGTGCCATCAGTCCCCGGACAGGGGACCCGTCTAATGGCTACACCTTC; CDR3 protein: CAISPRTGDPSNGYTF
V gene: TRBV20-1; J gene: TRBJ2-7; CDR3 length: 12; D gene: NA; clone size: once; CDR3 DNA: TGCAGTGCTAGGTATCTAGTCAATGAGCAGTACTTC; CDR3 protein: CSARYLVNEQYF
V gene: TRBV9; J gene: TRBJ1-3; CDR3 length: 14; D gene: NA; clone size: many; CDR3 DNA: TGTGCCAGCAGCGAAGGGGGTACTGGAAACACCATATATTTT; CDR3 protein: CASSEGGTGNTIYF
V gene: TRBV20-1; J gene: TRBJ2-2; CDR3 length: 16; D gene: TRBD2; clone size: many; CDR3 DNA: TGCAGTGCTAGAGAGGAGTCTAGCGGGATGGGTGGGGAGCTGTTTTTT; CDR3 protein: CSAREESSGMGGELFF
V gene: TRBV5-1; J gene: TRBJ1-1; CDR3 length: 15; D gene: TRBD1; clone size: many; CDR3 DNA: TGCGCCAGCAGCTTAGGGACAGGGGGGAAAGCTGAAGCTTTCTTT; CDR3 protein: CASSLGTGGKAEAFF
V gene: TRBV5-1; J gene: TRBJ2-3; CDR3 length: 15; D gene: TRBD2; clone size: NA; CDR3 DNA: TGCGCCAGCAGCTTGAACGGGAGGGCCCCAGATACGCAGTATTTT; CDR3 protein: CASSLNGRAPDTQYF
V gene: TRBV6-2/TRBV6-3; J gene: TRBJ2-1; CDR3 length: 15; D gene: TRBD2; clone size: few; CDR3 DNA: TGTGCCAGCAGTTACGGGAGCGGGAGCTACAATGAGCAGTTCTTC; CDR3 protein: CASSYGSGSYNEQFF
V gene: TRBV20-1; J gene: TRBJ2-5; CDR3 length: 17; D gene: TRBD2; clone size: many; CDR3 DNA: TGCAGTGCTAGAGGATTCACTAGCGGGAGGTCTCAAGAGACCCAGTACTTC; CDR3 protein: CSARGFTSGRSQETQYF
V gene: TRBV7-9; J gene: TRBJ2-1; CDR3 length: 15; D gene: NA; clone size: many; CDR3 DNA: TGTGCCAGCAGCTTAGTAGGATACGACGACAATGAGCAGTTCTTC; CDR3 protein: CASSLVGYDDNEQFF
V gene: TRBV18; J gene: TRBJ2-2; CDR3 length: 16; D gene: NA; clone size: many; CDR3 DNA: TGTGCCAGCTCACAAGCCGGGACACTTAACACCGGGGAGCTGTTTTTT; CDR3 protein: CASSQAGTLNTGELFF
V gene: TRBV6-2/TRBV6-3; J gene: TRBJ1-1; CDR3 length: 13; D gene: NA; clone size: NA; CDR3 DNA: TGTGCCAGCAGTTACTCCCAGGGGACTGAAGCTTTCTTT; CDR3 protein: CASSYSQGTEAFF
V gene: TRBV29-1; J gene: TRBJ2-1; CDR3 length: 14; D gene: NA; clone size: once; CDR3 DNA: TGCAGCGTTGCGGGCGGACTCACCTACAATGAGCAGTTCTTC; CDR3 protein: CSVAGGLTYNEQFF
V gene: TRBV5-1; J gene: TRBJ1-2; CDR3 length: 14; D gene: NA; clone size: many; CDR3 DNA: TGCGCCAGCAGCTTGGGGCAGAGTGAATATGGCTACACCTTC; CDR3 protein: CASSLGQSEYGYTF
V gene: TRBV25-1; J gene: TRBJ1-2; CDR3 length: 16; D gene: NA; clone size: NA; CDR3 DNA: TGTGCCAGCAGTGAATCGGCAAAGCGAAGAACTGGGGGCTACACCTTC; CDR3 protein: CASSESAKRRTGGYTF
V gene: TRBV6-5; J gene: TRBJ1-2; CDR3 length: 14; D gene: NA; clone size: many; CDR3 DNA: TGTGCCAGCAGGCCTTCTGGACGGAACTATGGCTACACCTTC; CDR3 protein: CASRPSGRNYGYTF
V gene: TRBV14; J gene: TRBJ2-7; CDR3 length: 15; D gene: TRBD2; clone size: NA; CDR3 DNA: TGTGCCAGCAGCCGCTTCCCGCGGGAGAGCTACGAGCAGTACTTC; CDR3 protein: CASSRFPRESYEQYF
V gene: TRBV10-3; J gene: TRBJ2-3; CDR3 length: 13; D gene: NA; clone size: many; CDR3 DNA: TGTGCCGCCAAACCGATTAGCTCGGATACGCAGTATTTT; CDR3 protein: CAAKPISSDTQYF
V gene: TRBV28; J gene: TRBJ1-1; CDR3 length: 14; D gene: NA; clone size: NA; CDR3 DNA: TGTGCCAGCACCCTCTCGGGGGGGGTAGATGAAGCTTTCTTT; CDR3 protein: CASTLSGGVDEAFF
V gene: TRBV7-2; J gene: TRBJ2-7; CDR3 length: 12; D gene: NA; clone size: many; CDR3 DNA: TGTGCCAGCAGTACATCGGGCTACGAGCAGTACTTC; CDR3 protein: CASSTSGYEQYF
V gene: TRBV20-1; J gene: TRBJ1-5; CDR3 length: 15; D gene: NA; clone size: NA; CDR3 DNA: TGCAGTGCCGATCCCGGGGGGTCAAATAACCAGCCCCAACATTTT; CDR3 protein: CSADPGGSNNQPQHF